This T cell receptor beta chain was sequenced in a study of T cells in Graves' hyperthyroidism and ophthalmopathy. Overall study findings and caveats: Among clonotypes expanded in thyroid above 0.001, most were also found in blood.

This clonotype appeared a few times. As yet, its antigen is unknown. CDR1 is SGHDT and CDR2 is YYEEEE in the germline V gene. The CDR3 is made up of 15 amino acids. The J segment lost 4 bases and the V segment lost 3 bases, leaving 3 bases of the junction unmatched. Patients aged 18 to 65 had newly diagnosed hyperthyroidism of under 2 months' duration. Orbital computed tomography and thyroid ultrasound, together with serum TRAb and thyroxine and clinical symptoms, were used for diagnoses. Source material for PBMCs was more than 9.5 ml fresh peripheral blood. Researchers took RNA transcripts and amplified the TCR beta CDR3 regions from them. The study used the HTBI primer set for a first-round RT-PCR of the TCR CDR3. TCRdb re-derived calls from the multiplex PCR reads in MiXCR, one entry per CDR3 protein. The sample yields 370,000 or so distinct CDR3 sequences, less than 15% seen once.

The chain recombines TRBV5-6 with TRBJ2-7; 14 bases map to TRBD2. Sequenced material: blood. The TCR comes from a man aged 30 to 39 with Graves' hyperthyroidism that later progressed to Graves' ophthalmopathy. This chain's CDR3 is CASSWGTSGGYEQYF. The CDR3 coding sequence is TGTGCCAGCAGCTGGGGGACTAGCGGGGGTTACGAGCAGTACTTC. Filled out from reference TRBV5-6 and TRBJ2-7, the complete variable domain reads DAGVTQSPTHLIKTRGQQVTLRCSPKSGHDTVSWYQQALGQGPQFIFQYYEEEERQRGNFPDRFSGHQFPNYSSELNVNALLLGDSALYLCASSWGTSGGYEQYFGPGTRLTVT.